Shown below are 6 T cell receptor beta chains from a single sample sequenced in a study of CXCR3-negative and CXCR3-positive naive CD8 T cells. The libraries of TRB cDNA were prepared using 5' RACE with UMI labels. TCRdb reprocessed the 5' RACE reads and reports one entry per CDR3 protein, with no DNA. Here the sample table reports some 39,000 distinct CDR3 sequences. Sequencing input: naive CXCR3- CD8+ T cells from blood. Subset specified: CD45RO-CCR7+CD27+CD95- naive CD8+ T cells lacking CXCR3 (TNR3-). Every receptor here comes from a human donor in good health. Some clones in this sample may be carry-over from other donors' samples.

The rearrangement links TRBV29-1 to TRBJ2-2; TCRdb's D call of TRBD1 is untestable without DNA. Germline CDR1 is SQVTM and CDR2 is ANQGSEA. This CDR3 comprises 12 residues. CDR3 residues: CSVDGAFGELFF.

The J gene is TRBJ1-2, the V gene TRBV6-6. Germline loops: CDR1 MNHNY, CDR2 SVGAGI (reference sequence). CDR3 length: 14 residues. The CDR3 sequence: CASSYREVAYGYTF.

This chain's CDR3 is CASSDSRGGNNEQFF. This chain connects TRBV6-4 to TRBJ2-1; TCRdb calls TRBD2, which cannot be checked without DNA. Germline values: CDR1 MRHNA, CDR2 SNTAGT. This CDR3 has 15 residues.

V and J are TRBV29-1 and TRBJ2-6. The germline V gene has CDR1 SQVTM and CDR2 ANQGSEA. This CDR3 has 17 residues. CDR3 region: CSVDGTDSFSGANVLTF.

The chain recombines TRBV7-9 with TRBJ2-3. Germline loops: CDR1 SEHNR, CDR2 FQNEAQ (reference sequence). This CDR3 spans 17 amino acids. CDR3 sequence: CASSLGGLDRSTDTQYF. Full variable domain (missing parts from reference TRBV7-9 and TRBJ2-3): DTGVSQNPRHKITKRGQNVTFRCDPISEHNRLYWYRQTLGQGPEFLTYFQNEAQLEKSRLLSDRFSAERPKGSFSTLEIQRTEQGDSAMYLCASSLGGLDRSTDTQYFGPGTRLTVL.

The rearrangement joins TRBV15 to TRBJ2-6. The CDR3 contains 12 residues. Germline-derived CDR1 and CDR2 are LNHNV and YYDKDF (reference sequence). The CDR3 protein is CATTAGANVLTF.